This T cell receptor beta chain was sequenced for a study of cytomegalovirus exposure and HLA in healthy donors. The wider study: In a later analysis, the roughly 120 validation repertoires were reported to have used the same platform as the 600 to 800 first-cohort repertoires.

TCRdb's table, derived via immunoSEQ multiplex PCR, lists solely in-frame clones and lacks some. The sample includes 250,000 to 300,000 clones, around 87% of them seen just once. Trimming left V 0 bases short and J 7 bases short, with 10 bases between. The CDR3 consists of 13 residues. From germline, CDR1 is SQVTM and CDR2 ANQGSEA. This clonotype was sampled from a woman aged 18-29 years in good health and CMV-seronegative. The genes are TRBV29-1 and TRBJ2-1; D call uncertain. The sample comprised PBMCs. The CDR3: CSVEEYSLNEQFF. The CDR3, as DNA: TGCAGCGTTGAAGAATACAGTCTAAATGAGCAGTTCTTC.